This passage covers 21 T cell receptor beta chains from one sample sequenced in a study of early T cells in non-severe SARS-CoV-2 infection. From the 5' RACE reads, TCRdb called clonotypes with MiXCR, one entry per CDR3 protein. The sample carries more than 65,000 distinct CDR3 sequences, 9.5% to 15% recorded once. The source material was whole blood, sampled at baseline. These receptors were collected from an adult who was a healthcare worker with PCR-confirmed SARS-CoV-2 infection or an uninfected control (not recorded which).

This clonotype was observed a few times. The DNA for the CDR3 is TGTGCCAGCAGCTTACAGGGGGCGGGAAAGACCCAGTACTTC. Its protein product is CASSLQGAGKTQYF. The chain is built from TRBV9 and TRBJ2-5; 9 bases are a match to TRBD1. Per the germline V gene, CDR1 is SGDLS and CDR2 is YYNGEE. The junction had 7 bases not matched to a gene; V was cut back by 4 bases and J by 6 bases. The CDR3 spans 14 residues.

This clonotype was counted a few times. The genes are TRBV12-3 or TRBV12-4 and TRBJ2-2, with 8 nucleotides matching TRBD1. The CDR3 has 14 amino acids. Trimming removed 6 bases from V and 4 bases from J; junction bases left unmatched: 4. The CDR3 nucleotides read TGTGCCAGCAGAAGCACAGGGGGCACCGGGGAGCTGTTTTTT. Its translation is CASRSTGGTGELFF.

The chain is built from TRBV20-1 and TRBJ2-7, with D perhaps matching TRBD1 (5 bases). Germline V gene sequence: CDR1 DFQATT, CDR2 SNEGSKA (reference sequence). This CDR3 has 16 residues. Trimming shortened V by 5 bases and J by 1 base, and 21 bases separated the two germline ends. In nucleotides, the CDR3 is TGCAGTGCTCCCGATACCGCCAGGGTAGGGTCCTACGAGCAGTACTTC. It is translated as CSAPDTARVGSYEQYF.

This chain uses TRBV6-5 with TRBJ2-2; D possibly corresponds to TRBD1 (6 bases). CDR3 length equals 20 residues. Trimming removed 0 bases at V and 0 bases at J, with 20 bases between. Looked up from germline, CDR1 is MNHEY and CDR2 is SVGAGI. In nucleotides, the CDR3 is TGTGCCAGCAGTTACTCGAAAGTCGGGACAAGCTTCGCGAACACCGGGGAGCTGTTTTTT. This translates into CASSYSKVGTSFANTGELFF.

This clonotype appeared a few times. V gene TRBV5-1 combines with J gene TRBJ2-7; TRBD1 matches at 8 bases. Germline V gene sequence: CDR1 SGHRS, CDR2 YFSETQ. V shed 1 base and J 2 bases; nucleotides not matched to a gene: 5. This CDR3 is built from 15 residues. Written as DNA, the CDR3 is TGCGCCAGCAGCTTGTCTCCACAGGGGGCCTACGAGCAGTACTTC. Its translation is CASSLSPQGAYEQYF.

A few counts support this clonotype. The chain couples TRBV9 to TRBJ2-7; tentatively, D is TRBD1 or TRBD2 (5 bases each). Germline V gene data show CDR1 as SGDLS and CDR2 as YYNGEE. The ends were cut back, 4 bases at V and 6 bases at J, with 17 bases in the middle. This CDR3 spans 14 amino acids. The CDR3 bases are TGTGCCAGCAGCCCCTTACCGGGGCCCCGCGAGCAGTACTTC. It codes for CASSPLPGPREQYF.

This chain uses TRBV5-1 with TRBJ1-1; 8 bases fit TRBD1. The CDR3 contains 13 residues. Looked up from germline, CDR1 is SGHRS and CDR2 is YFSETQ. V shed 9 bases and J 8 bases; nucleotides not matched to a gene: 12. CDR3 DNA sequence: TGCGCCACTAAGGGACAGGACGACCTCGAAGCTTTCTTT. Encoded protein: CATKGQDDLEAFF.

V and J are TRBV3-1 and TRBJ2-7; D is possibly TRBD1 (5 bases). The CDR3 runs to 15 residues. Between the trimmed V and J ends, which lost 1 base and 2 bases, there was a span of 12 bases. The germline V gene encodes CDR1 LGHDT and CDR2 YNNKEL (reference sequence). The CDR3 coding sequence is TGTGCCAGCAGCCAAGGTCAGCCAGGGACCTACGAGCAGTACTTC. Protein product: CASSQGQPGTYEQYF.

This clonotype came up many times. The CDR3 nucleotides read TGTGCCAGCAGTGAAGGGCAGGGAGTCTCCTACGAGCAGTACTTC. It is translated as CASSEGQGVSYEQYF. This sequence joins TRBV2 and TRBJ2-7; D may correspond to TRBD1 or TRBD2 (5 bases each). CDR3 length equals 15 residues. V lost 1 base and J lost 0, with 10 bases in between. CDR1 is SNHLY and CDR2 is FYNNEI in the germline V gene.

The V gene is TRBV7-9, the J gene TRBJ2-3; 8 bases fit TRBD2. The J segment lost 3 bases and the V segment lost 3 bases, leaving 8 bases of the junction unmatched. CDR1 is SEHNR and CDR2 is FQNEAQ in the germline V gene (reference sequence). The CDR3 loop spans 16 amino acids. Here the CDR3 DNA reads TGTGCCAGCAGCTTCCCCCCCGGGGGGGGGACAGATACGCAGTATTTT. This gives the protein CASSFPPGGGTDTQYF.

This clonotype has only a few counts. V usage is TRBV5-4 and J usage is TRBJ1-1; D might be TRBD1 (6 bases). The CDR3 extends over 13 amino acids. Trimming took off 10 bases at V and 1 base at J, with 14 bases between the two ends. Per germline, CDR1 SGHNT and CDR2 YYREEE (reference sequence). The CDR3 DNA sequence: TGTGCCGGTGTCGACAGGCCGAACACTGAAGCTTTCTTT. Its protein is CAGVDRPNTEAFF.

This clonotype has just a few counts. The rearrangement uses TRBV5-4 and TRBJ2-3, with D tentatively TRBD1 (6 bases). This CDR3 has 16 amino acids. The germline V gene has CDR1 SGHNT and CDR2 YYREEE (reference sequence). The V end was cut by 4 bases, the J end by 3 bases, with 18 bases between. In DNA, the CDR3 is TGTGCCAGCAGCCGTCCGGGACAAGGGATTACAGATACGCAGTATTTT. Amino acid sequence: CASSRPGQGITDTQYF. The full variable domain, its missing parts supplied by reference TRBV5-4 and TRBJ2-3, is ETGVTQSPTHLIKTRGQQVTLRCSSQSGHNTVSWYQQALGQGPQFIFQYYREEENGRGNFPPRFSGLQFPNYSSELNVNALELDDSALYLCASSRPGQGITDTQYFGPGTRLTVL.

This clonotype was counted between two and nine times. This sequence joins TRBV4-1 and TRBJ2-2, with D perhaps TRBD2 (6 bases). Germline values: CDR1 MGHRA, CDR2 YSYEKL. Trimming took off 0 bases at V and 5 bases at J, with 7 bases between the two ends. The CDR3 is 14 residues long. The CDR3 coding sequence is TGCGCCAGCAGCCAAGATCGGGGGACCGGGGAGCTGTTTTTT. The encoded protein is CASSQDRGTGELFF.

J is TRBJ1-1 and V is TRBV12-3 or TRBV12-4, with D unresolved. Trimming shortened V by 7 bases and J by 2 bases, and 11 bases separated the two germline ends. The CDR3 runs 13 residues. CDR3 amino acids: CASTRAGNTEAFF. The CDR3 DNA reads TGTGCCAGCACCCGCGCCGGAAACACTGAAGCTTTCTTT.

CDR3 sequence reads: CASSQGRSDRSNYGYTF. CDR3 coding DNA: TGTGCCAGCTCACAGGGGAGATCGGACAGGTCTAACTATGGCTACACCTTC. The chain joins TRBV18 to TRBJ1-2; 7 bases fit TRBD1. Unmatched junction bases numbered 11, after V lost 4 bases and J lost 0 bases. Germline CDR1 is KGHSH and CDR2 is LQKENI. This CDR3 region has 17 residues.

At least ten counts were recorded for this clonotype. V is TRBV7-8 and J is TRBJ2-7; a possible D gene is TRBD1 (7 bases). CDR3 length: 15 residues. V dropped 3 bases and J dropped 1 base, with 13 bases sitting between them. Germline CDR1 reads SGHVS; CDR2 reads FQNEAQ. The CDR3: CASSFRGTDSYEQYF. The CDR3, as DNA: TGTGCCAGCAGCTTCCGGGGGACAGATTCCTACGAGCAGTACTTC.

J is TRBJ2-1 and V is TRBV18; 7 positions agree with TRBD1. V dropped 4 bases and J dropped 4; count of bases not matched to a gene: 4. The CDR3 consists of 14 residues. CDR1 is KGHSH, CDR2 LQKENI, per germline. The DNA of the CDR3 is TGTGCCAGCTCACAGGGACAGTTATACAATGAGCAGTTCTTC. This translates into CASSQGQLYNEQFF. Full variable domain (missing parts from reference TRBV18 and TRBJ2-1): NAGVMQNPRHLVRRRGQEARLRCSPMKGHSHVYWYRQLPEEGLKFMVYLQKENIIDESGMPKERFSAEFPKEGPSILRIQQVVRGDSAAYFCASSQGQLYNEQFFGPGTRLTVL.

This clonotype was recorded at least ten times. The chain has TRBV7-9 and TRBJ2-1; 9 positions agree with TRBD1. Germline V gene sequence: CDR1 SEHNR, CDR2 FQNEAQ (reference sequence). J was trimmed by 7 bases and V by 1 base; bases with no gene match: 8. This CDR3 region has 16 residues. The CDR3 reads CASSLGDRGWENEQFF. The CDR3, as DNA: TGTGCCAGCAGCTTAGGAGACAGGGGGTGGGAGAATGAGCAGTTCTTC.

This sequence joins TRBV7-9 and TRBJ2-5, with D perhaps matching TRBD2 (5 bases). Trimming took 4 bases from V and 7 from J, leaving 7 bases between them. Germline V CDR1 and CDR2: SEHNR, FQNEAQ (reference sequence). The CDR3 extends over 11 amino acids. CDR3 sequence (DNA): TGTGCCAGCAGCTCCGGGGTGACCCAGTACTTC. Residues: CASSSGVTQYF. The full variable domain, its missing parts supplied by reference TRBV7-9 and TRBJ2-5, is DTGVSQNPRHKITKRGQNVTFRCDPISEHNRLYWYRQTLGQGPEFLTYFQNEAQLEKSRLLSDRFSAERPKGSFSTLEIQRTEQGDSAMYLCASSSGVTQYFGPGTRLLVL.

Only a few counts were recorded for this clonotype. The chain carries TRBV15 and TRBJ2-5, with D perhaps assigned TRBD1 or TRBD2 (5 bases each). The CDR3 contains 16 residues. Germline CDR1 LNHNV, CDR2 YYDKDF (reference sequence). The germline V and J ends were trimmed by 5 bases and 1 base, with 17 bases remaining between them. CDR3 DNA: TGTGCCACCAGCGGGATTGGGGGTTCAGTCCAAGAGACCCAGTACTTC. It translates to CATSGIGGSVQETQYF. Drawing the rest from reference TRBV15 and TRBJ2-5, the complete variable domain is DAMVIQNPRYQVTQFGKPVTLSCSQTLNHNVMYWYQQKSSQAPKLLFHYYDKDFNNEADTPDNFQSRRPNTSFCFLDIRSPGLGDTAMYLCATSGIGGSVQETQYFGPGTRLLVL.

This clonotype has only a few counts. This chain uses TRBV7-9 with TRBJ2-4; D is undetermined. CDR3 length: 13 residues. The germline CDR1 and CDR2 sequences are SEHNR and FQNEAQ (reference sequence). V gave up 7 bases and J gave up 9 bases, with 16 bases separating them. CDR3 DNA sequence: TGTGCCAGCACCACCGGGCGAGAGAGCATTCAGTACTTC. Translated: CASTTGRESIQYF.